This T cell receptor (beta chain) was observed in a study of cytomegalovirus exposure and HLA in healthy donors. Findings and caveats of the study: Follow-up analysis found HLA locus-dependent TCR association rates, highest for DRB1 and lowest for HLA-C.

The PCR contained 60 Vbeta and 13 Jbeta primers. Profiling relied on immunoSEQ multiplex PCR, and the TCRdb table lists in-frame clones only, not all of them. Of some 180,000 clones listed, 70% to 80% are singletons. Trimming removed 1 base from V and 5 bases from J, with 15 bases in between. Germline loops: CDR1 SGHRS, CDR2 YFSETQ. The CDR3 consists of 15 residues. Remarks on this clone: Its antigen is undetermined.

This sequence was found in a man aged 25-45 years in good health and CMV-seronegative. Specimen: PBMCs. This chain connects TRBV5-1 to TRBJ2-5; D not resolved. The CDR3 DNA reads TGCGCCAGCAGCTTGTCAGGCAGTCCCAGCGAGACCCAGTACTTC. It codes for CASSLSGSPSETQYF.